This T cell receptor beta chain emerged from a study of lymphopenia after photon versus proton radiotherapy (dated by TCRdb to between 2018 and 2020). Regarding the complete study: Photon and proton radiation therapy were compared by the study for their immunological effects in patients with gastrointestinal tumors who developed high-grade lymphopenia. A cohort of under 25 patients with gastrointestinal tumors who received either photon or proton therapy and subsequently developed lymphopenia was included. The study was designed to characterize how the impact on the immune system differs between the two radiation modalities.

A word on this clone: Which antigen it targets is not known. Base qualities are not at hand, and no much larger clone is one base apart.

The method was the immunoSEQ multiplex PCR assay. T cell repertoires were profiled with deep sequencing of rearranged TCR beta loci together with multiparametric flow cytometry. The clones in this table, taken by TCRdb from immuneACCESS, are in-frame only. Not every clone is retained; where verified, under half of the shortfall comes from an unresolved V gene, and the cause of the rest is unknown. Present in this sample are around 29,000 clones, around nine tenths of which were seen just once. Over 45% of the sample is taken by the ten largest. Paper-wide results and their limitations: Once the lymphocyte count had reached its nadir, the repertoires of photon-treated patients showed oligoclonal expansion, particularly of CD8+ Temra cells, and this expansion drove the decline in diversity. Among patients across the cohort who died, overall survival time showed an inverse correlation with a larger post-nadir drop in TCR diversity. During treatment, patients who received proton therapy stayed relatively stable, whereas patients who received photon therapy lost naive T cells and TCR diversity and gained effector/memory populations. The authors looked at the survival association only in patients who died, and they framed better survival with proton therapy as a possibility rather than a demonstrated result.

The CDR3 covers 16 residues, taking in both the cysteine and the phenylalanine. CDR3 DNA is the only sequence kept; it has 48 bases, read in frame from the first base. Sequences SGHRS (CDR1) and YFSETQ (CDR2) are obtained from the germline V gene. The junction shows trimming of 4 bases on V and 7 bases on J, and the gene matches do not reach 12 bases of it. This TCR was recovered from a woman in her fifties or sixties with cholangiocarcinoma. Some clones in this sample may be carry-over from other donors' samples. The chain links TRBV5-1 with TRBJ2-2; 8 bases in between match TRBD2. This specimen was peripheral blood, taken from a patient treated with proton-based radiotherapy. The CDR3: CASSPIRREESGELFF. The DNA sequence is given as TGCGCCAGCAGCCCGATCCGGCGGGAGGAAAGCGGGGAGCTGTTTTTT.